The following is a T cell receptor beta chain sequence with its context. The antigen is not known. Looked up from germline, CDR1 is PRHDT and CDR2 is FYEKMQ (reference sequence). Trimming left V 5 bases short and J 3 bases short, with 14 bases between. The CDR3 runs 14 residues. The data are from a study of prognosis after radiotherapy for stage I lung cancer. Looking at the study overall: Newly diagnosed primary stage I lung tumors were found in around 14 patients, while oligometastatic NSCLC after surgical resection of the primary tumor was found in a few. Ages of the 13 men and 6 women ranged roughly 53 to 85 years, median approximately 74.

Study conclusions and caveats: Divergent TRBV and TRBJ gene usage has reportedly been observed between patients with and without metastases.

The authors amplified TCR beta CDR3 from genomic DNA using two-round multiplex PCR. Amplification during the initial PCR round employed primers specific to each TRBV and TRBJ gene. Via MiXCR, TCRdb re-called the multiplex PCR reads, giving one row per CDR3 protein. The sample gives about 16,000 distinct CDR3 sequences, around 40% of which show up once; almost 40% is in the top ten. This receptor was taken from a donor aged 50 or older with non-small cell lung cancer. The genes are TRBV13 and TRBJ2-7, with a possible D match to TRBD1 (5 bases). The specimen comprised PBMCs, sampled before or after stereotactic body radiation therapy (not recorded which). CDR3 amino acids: CASSPSSRVYEQYF. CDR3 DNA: TGTGCCAGCAGCCCTTCCAGCAGGGTCTACGAGCAGTACTTC.